These T cell receptor beta chains were read from a single sample in a study of OX40 agonist ivuxolimab in advanced cancers. Assay: immunoSEQ multiplex PCR; the TCRdb copy retains only in-frame clones and omits some. The table includes roughly 69,000 clones, approximately 87% detected once. The sample in question was CD4+ or CD8+ T cells sorted from blood, obtained in a trial of the OX40 agonist ivuxolimab. These receptors all stem from an adult with an advanced solid tumor such as melanoma, head and neck, liver or kidney cancer. Both conserved end residues are part of each CDR3. The D gene is left open where the match is weak. Rows may omit the clone size; those that give it use once, few, many or a size class.

J: TRBJ2-1; D: .; size: once; V: TRBV5-1; CDR3: CASSVNRAYNEQFF; DNA: TGCGCCAGCAGCGTTAACCGGGCCTACAATGAGCAGTTCTTC
J: TRBJ1-4; D: .; size: once; V: TRBV2; CDR3: CASISEEKLFF; DNA: TGTGCCAGCATCAGTGAGGAAAAACTGTTTTTT
J: TRBJ2-5; D: .; size: .; V: TRBV7-2; CDR3: CASSARGRGETQYF; DNA: TGTGCCAGCAGCGCCCGGGGTAGGGGGGAGACCCAGTACTTC
J: TRBJ1-5; D: .; size: .; V: TRBV11-2; CDR3: CASSLAGGSNQPQHF; DNA: TGTGCCAGCAGCTTAGCTGGGGGTAGCAATCAGCCCCAGCATTTT
J: TRBJ2-2; D: .; size: .; V: TRBV11-2; CDR3: CASSFRELINTGELFF; DNA: TGTGCCAGCAGCTTCCGAGAGCTGATTAACACCGGGGAGCTGTTTTTT
J: TRBJ2-5; D: TRBD1; size: .; V: TRBV28; CDR3: CASRTGGRETQYF; DNA: TGTGCCAGCCGGACAGGGGGCAGAGAGACCCAGTACTTC
J: TRBJ2-1; D: TRBD2; size: .; V: TRBV27; CDR3: CASSPIAGGPLNEQFF; DNA: TGTGCCAGCAGTCCAATAGCGGGGGGGCCGTTGAATGAGCAGTTCTTC
J: TRBJ1-3; D: .; size: .; V: TRBV5-1; CDR3: CASSLDGSSGNTIYF; DNA: TGCGCCAGCAGCTTGGATGGGAGCTCTGGAAACACCATATATTTT
J: TRBJ1-1; D: .; size: .; V: TRBV6-5; CDR3: CASYRRQNTEAFF; DNA: TGTGCCAGCTATCGGAGGCAGAACACTGAAGCTTTCTTT
J: TRBJ1-5; D: .; size: .; V: TRBV19; CDR3: CASVTGHMSNQPQHF; DNA: TGTGCCAGTGTAACAGGGCATATGAGCAATCAGCCCCAGCATTTT
J: TRBJ2-1; D: TRBD1; size: .; V: TRBV5-5; CDR3: CASSLGTGTSRGEQFF; DNA: TGTGCCAGCAGCTTGGGGACAGGAACGAGCAGAGGTGAGCAGTTCTTC
J: TRBJ2-7; D: TRBD2; size: .; V: TRBV29-1; CDR3: CSVLKLAGVAYEQYF; DNA: TGCAGCGTTTTGAAACTAGCGGGGGTAGCCTACGAGCAGTACTTC
J: TRBJ2-7; D: .; size: .; V: TRBV5-6; CDR3: CASSLGPGNYEQYF; DNA: TGTGCCAGCAGCTTGGGTCCGGGAAACTACGAGCAGTACTTC
J: TRBJ2-3; D: .; size: once; V: TRBV6-6; CDR3: CASSYSMWDEEYF; DNA: TGTGCCAGCAGTTACTCGATGTGGGACGAGGAGTATTTT
J: TRBJ2-3; D: .; size: .; V: TRBV5-6; CDR3: CASSSVQGTDTQYF; DNA: TGTGCCAGCAGCTCTGTACAGGGAACAGATACGCAGTATTTT
J: TRBJ2-5; D: .; size: .; V: TRBV5-6; CDR3: CASSLPGAGEQYF; DNA: TGTGCCAGCAGCTTACCGGGGGCAGGAGAGCAGTACTTC
J: TRBJ1-3; D: TRBD1; size: .; V: TRBV27; CDR3: CASRELTGGDGNTIYF; DNA: TGTGCCAGCAGAGAGCTCACAGGGGGCGACGGAAACACCATATATTTT
J: TRBJ2-3; D: TRBD2; size: .; V: TRBV5-1; CDR3: CASSLGLVASGRADTQYF; DNA: TGCGCCAGCAGCTTGGGATTGGTGGCTAGCGGGAGGGCAGATACGCAGTATTTT
J: TRBJ2-1; D: TRBD2; size: .; V: TRBV30; CDR3: CAWSVGLAGANEQFF; DNA: TGTGCCTGGAGTGTAGGCCTAGCGGGAGCTAATGAGCAGTTCTTC
J: TRBJ2-1; D: .; size: .; V: TRBV30; CDR3: CAWSKGGTSAEQFF; DNA: TGTGCCTGGAGTAAGGGGGGAACCTCCGCTGAGCAGTTCTTC
J: TRBJ2-5; D: .; size: .; V: TRBV7-2; CDR3: CASSQQETQYF; DNA: TGTGCCAGCAGCCAGCAGGAGACCCAGTACTTC
J: TRBJ2-3; D: .; size: .; V: TRBV19; CDR3: CASSRAGTTDTQYF; DNA: TGTGCCAGTAGTCGAGCGGGTACCACAGATACGCAGTATTTT
J: TRBJ2-2; D: TRBD1; size: .; V: TRBV29-1; CDR3: CSVGTGMNTGELFF; DNA: TGCAGCGTTGGGACAGGCATGAACACCGGGGAGCTGTTTTTT
J: TRBJ2-5; D: TRBD2; size: .; V: TRBV7-2; CDR3: CASSFGSGGAEGTQYF; DNA: TGTGCCAGCAGCTTCGGCAGCGGGGGGGCCGAGGGGACCCAGTACTTC
J: TRBJ2-1; D: .; size: .; V: TRBV29-1; CDR3: CSVTSDRRTHNEQFF; DNA: TGCAGCGTTACTTCGGATAGGAGGACCCACAATGAGCAGTTCTTC
J: TRBJ2-7; D: .; size: .; V: TRBV28; CDR3: CASSLPGYWQYF; DNA: TGTGCCAGCAGTCTACCGGGGTATTGGCAGTACTTC
J: TRBJ1-5; D: .; size: .; V: TRBV11-3; CDR3: CASSPRRNSNQPQHF; DNA: TGTGCCAGCAGCCCAAGACGGAATAGCAATCAGCCCCAGCATTTT
J: TRBJ2-7; D: .; size: .; V: TRBV19; CDR3: CASSPAWGRYEQYF; DNA: TGTGCCAGTAGTCCTGCATGGGGTAGATACGAGCAGTACTTC
J: TRBJ2-5; D: .; size: few; V: TRBV4-2; CDR3: CASSPGRGRETQYF; DNA: TGTGCCAGCAGCCCGGGCAGGGGTAGGGAGACCCAGTACTTC
J: TRBJ2-5; D: .; size: .; V: TRBV4-2; CDR3: CASSLRDDGETQYF; DNA: TGTGCCAGCAGCCTCCGGGATGACGGAGAGACCCAGTACTTC
J: TRBJ1-5; D: .; size: .; V: TRBV10-3; CDR3: CAISPTDYSNQPQHF; DNA: TGTGCCATCAGTCCAACAGATTATAGCAATCAGCCCCAGCATTTT
J: TRBJ2-3; D: TRBD2; size: .; V: TRBV7-3; CDR3: CASSPKAGRDTQYF; DNA: TGTGCCAGCAGCCCTAAAGCGGGGCGGGATACGCAGTATTTT
J: TRBJ2-2; D: .; size: .; V: TRBV7-9; CDR3: CASSLAASSNTGELFF; DNA: TGTGCCAGCAGCTTAGCGGCTAGTTCGAACACCGGGGAGCTGTTTTTT
J: TRBJ2-2; D: .; size: .; V: TRBV10-1; CDR3: CASKQGNTGELFF; DNA: TGCGCCAGCAAACAGGGGAACACCGGGGAGCTGTTTTTT
J: TRBJ2-7; D: .; size: .; V: TRBV5-5; CDR3: CASSGRTEPYEQYF; DNA: TGTGCCAGCAGCGGAAGGACGGAACCCTACGAGCAGTACTTC
J: TRBJ2-7; D: .; size: .; V: TRBV9; CDR3: CASSVSAGSSYEQYF; DNA: TGTGCCAGCAGCGTAAGTGCGGGTAGCTCCTACGAGCAGTACTTC
J: TRBJ1-2; D: .; size: .; V: TRBV6-1; CDR3: CASSEASAGRAFVNGYTF; DNA: TGTGCCAGCAGTGAAGCGTCCGCAGGGCGCGCTTTCGTTAATGGCTACACCTTC